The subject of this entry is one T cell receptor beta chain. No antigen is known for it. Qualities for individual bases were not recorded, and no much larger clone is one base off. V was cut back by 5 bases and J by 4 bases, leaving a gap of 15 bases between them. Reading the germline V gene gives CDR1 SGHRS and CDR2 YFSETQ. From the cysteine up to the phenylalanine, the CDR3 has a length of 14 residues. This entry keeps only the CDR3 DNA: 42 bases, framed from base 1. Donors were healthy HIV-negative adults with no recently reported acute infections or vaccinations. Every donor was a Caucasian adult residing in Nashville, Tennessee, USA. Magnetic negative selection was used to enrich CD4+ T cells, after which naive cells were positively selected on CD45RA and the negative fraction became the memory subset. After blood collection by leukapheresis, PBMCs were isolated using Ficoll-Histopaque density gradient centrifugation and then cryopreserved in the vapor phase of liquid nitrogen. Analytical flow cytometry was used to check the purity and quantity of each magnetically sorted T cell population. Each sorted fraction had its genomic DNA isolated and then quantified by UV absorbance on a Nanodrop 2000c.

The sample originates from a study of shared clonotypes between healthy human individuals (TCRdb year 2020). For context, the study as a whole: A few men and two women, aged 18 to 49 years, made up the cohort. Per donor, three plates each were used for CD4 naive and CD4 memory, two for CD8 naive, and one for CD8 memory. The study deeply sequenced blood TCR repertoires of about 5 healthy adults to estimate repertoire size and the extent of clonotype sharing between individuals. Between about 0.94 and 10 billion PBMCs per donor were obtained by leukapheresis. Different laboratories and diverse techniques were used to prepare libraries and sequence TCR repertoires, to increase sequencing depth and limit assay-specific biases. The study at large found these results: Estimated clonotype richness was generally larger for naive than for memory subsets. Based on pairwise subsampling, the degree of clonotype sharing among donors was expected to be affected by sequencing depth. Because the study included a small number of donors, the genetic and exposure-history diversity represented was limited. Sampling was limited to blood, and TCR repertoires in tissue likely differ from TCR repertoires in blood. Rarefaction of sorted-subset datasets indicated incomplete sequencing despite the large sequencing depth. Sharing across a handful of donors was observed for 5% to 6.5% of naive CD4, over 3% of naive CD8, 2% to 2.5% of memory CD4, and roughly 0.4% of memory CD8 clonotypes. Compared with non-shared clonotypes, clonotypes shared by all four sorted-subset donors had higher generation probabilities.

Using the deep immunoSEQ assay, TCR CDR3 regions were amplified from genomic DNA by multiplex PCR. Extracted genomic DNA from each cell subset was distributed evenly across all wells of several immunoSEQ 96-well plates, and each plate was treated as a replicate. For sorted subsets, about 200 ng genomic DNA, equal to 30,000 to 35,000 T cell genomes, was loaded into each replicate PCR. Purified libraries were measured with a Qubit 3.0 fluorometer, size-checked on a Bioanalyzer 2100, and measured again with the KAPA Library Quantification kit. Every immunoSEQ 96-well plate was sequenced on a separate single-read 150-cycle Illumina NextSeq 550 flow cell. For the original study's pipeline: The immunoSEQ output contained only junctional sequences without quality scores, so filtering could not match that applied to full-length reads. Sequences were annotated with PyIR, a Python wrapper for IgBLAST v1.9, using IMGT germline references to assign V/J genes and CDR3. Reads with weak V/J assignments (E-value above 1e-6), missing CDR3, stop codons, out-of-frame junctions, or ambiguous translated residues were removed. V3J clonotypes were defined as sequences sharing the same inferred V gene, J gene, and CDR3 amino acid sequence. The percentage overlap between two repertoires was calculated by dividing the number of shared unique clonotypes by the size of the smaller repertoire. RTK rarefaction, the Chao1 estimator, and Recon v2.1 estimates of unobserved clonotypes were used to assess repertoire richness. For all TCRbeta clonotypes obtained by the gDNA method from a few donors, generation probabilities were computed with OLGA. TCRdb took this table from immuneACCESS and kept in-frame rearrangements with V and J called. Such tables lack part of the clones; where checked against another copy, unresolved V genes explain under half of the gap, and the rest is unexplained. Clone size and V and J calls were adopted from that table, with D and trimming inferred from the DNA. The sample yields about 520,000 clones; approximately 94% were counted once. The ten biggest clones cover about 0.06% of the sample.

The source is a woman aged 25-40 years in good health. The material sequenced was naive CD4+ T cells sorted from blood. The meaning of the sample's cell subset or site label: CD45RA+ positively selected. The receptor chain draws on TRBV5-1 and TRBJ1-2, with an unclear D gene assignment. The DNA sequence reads TGCGCCAGCAGTCAAGTGGGTGTCGTCTATGGCTACACCTTC. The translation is CASSQVGVVYGYTF.